The next 3 T cell receptor beta chains were all read from a single sample in a study of blood T cell repertoires in COVID-19. Only in-frame clones appear in the TCRdb table, and some are missing; sequencing was by immunoSEQ multiplex PCR. The sample lists a few hundred thousand clones, around 84% occurring once. Sequences were obtained from PBMCs or T cells enriched from blood (not recorded which). The receptors originated from a man in his thirties or forties who had recovered from COVID-19.

A remark on this clone: This sample also contains other DNA sequences that code for the same CDR3. The chain couples TRBV19 to TRBJ1-4, with D perhaps matching TRBD1 (5 bases). The V gene lost 3 bases and the J gene lost 9 bases, with 8 bases spanning the gap. The CDR3 has 12 amino acids. The germline V gene has CDR1 LNHDA and CDR2 SQIVND (reference sequence). The CDR3 protein is CASSIGGKKLFF. Here the CDR3 DNA reads TGTGCCAGTAGTATTGGGGGGAAAAAACTGTTTTTT.

The chain carries TRBV14 and TRBJ2-5; D ambiguous. V dropped 0 bases and J dropped 5 bases, with 13 bases sitting between them. Germline V CDR1 and CDR2: SGHDN, FVKESK. This CDR3 contains 15 residues. CDR3 DNA: TGTGCCAGCAGCCAAGAATCTGACCCGAGGGAGACCCAGTACTTC. Translating gives CASSQESDPRETQYF.

This rearrangement joins TRBV29-1 to TRBJ2-7; D gene uncertain. V shed 4 bases and J shed 1 base, with 11 bases lying between them. Germline V gene sequence: CDR1 SQVTM, CDR2 ANQGSEA. The CDR3 contains 13 residues. In DNA, the CDR3 is TGCAGCGTTGGAGGAACGGAGTCCTACGAGCAGTACTTC. Translation gives CSVGGTESYEQYF.